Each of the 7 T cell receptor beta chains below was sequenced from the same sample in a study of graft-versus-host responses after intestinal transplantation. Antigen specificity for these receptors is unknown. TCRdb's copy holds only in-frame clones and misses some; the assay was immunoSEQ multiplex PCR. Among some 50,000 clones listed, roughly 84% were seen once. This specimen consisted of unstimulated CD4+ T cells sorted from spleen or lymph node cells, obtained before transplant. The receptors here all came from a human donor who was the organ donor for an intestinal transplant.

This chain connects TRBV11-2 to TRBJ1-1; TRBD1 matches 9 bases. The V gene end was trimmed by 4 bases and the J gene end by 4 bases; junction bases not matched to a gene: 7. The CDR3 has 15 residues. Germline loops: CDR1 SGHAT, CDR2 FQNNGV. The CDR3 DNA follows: TGTGCCAGCAGCTCTACCGGGACAGGGTCCACTGAAGCTTTCTTT. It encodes CASSSTGTGSTEAFF.

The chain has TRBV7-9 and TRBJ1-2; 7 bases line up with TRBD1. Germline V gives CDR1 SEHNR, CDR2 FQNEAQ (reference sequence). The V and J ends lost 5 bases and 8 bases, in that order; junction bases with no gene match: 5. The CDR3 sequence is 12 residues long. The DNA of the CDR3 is TGTGCCAGCAGCCAAACAGGGGAAGGCTACACCTTC. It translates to CASSQTGEGYTF.

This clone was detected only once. CDR3 nucleotides: TGTGCCAGCATTAAATCCCGCCCGACTAGCGGCTTGGCCAATGAGCAGTTCTTC. Translated, it gives CASIKSRPTSGLANEQFF. The chain has TRBV27 and TRBJ2-1; TRBD2 agrees at 9 bases. Germline values: CDR1 MNHEY, CDR2 SMNVEV (reference sequence). CDR3 size: 18 residues. V gave up 7 bases and J gave up 6 bases; unmatched junction bases: 19.

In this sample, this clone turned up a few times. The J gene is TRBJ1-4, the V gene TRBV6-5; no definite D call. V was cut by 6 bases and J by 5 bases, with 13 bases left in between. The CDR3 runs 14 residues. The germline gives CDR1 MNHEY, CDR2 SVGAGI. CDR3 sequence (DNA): TGTGCCAGCAGACGATGGACCGAGAATGAAAAACTGTTTTTT. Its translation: CASRRWTENEKLFF.

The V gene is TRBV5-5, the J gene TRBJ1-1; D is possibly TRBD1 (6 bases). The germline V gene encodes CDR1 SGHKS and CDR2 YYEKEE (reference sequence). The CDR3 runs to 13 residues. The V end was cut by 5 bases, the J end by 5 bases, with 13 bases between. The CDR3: CASRPGVGTEAFF. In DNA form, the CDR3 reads TGTGCCAGCAGACCAGGGGTTGGGACTGAAGCTTTCTTT.

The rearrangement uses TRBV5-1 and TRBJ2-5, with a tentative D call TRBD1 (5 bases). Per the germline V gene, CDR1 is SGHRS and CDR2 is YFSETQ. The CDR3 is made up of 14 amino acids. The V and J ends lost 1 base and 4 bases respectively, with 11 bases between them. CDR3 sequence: CASSLMTEGETQYF. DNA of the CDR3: TGCGCCAGCAGCTTGATGACAGAAGGAGAGACCCAGTACTTC. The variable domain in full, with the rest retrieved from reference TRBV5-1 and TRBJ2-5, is KAGVTQTPRYLIKTRGQQVTLSCSPISGHRSVSWYQQTPGQGLQFLFEYFSETQRNKGNFPGRFSGRQFSNSRSEMNVSTLELGDSALYLCASSLMTEGETQYFGPGTRLLVL.

CDR3 protein: CAWSVGRGYGYTF. As DNA, the CDR3 is TGTGCCTGGAGTGTAGGACGGGGCTATGGCTACACCTTC. The gene calls are TRBV30 and TRBJ1-2; D uncertain. V was cut by 0 bases and J by 4 bases, with 9 bases left in between. CDR1 is GTSNPN and CDR2 is SVGIG in the germline V gene (reference sequence). This CDR3 has 13 amino acids.